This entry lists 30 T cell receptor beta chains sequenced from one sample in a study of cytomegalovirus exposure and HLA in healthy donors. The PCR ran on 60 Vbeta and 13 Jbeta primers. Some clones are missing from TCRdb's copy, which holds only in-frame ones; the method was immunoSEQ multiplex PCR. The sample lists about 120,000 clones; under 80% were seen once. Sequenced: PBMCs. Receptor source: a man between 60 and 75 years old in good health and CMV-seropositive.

The CDR3 spells CASSLEEREYGYTF. In DNA form, the CDR3 reads TGTGCCAGCAGCCTCGAAGAGCGGGAGTATGGCTACACCTTC. The chain recombines TRBV7-9 with TRBJ1-2; D is unclear. V lost 5 bases to trimming and J lost 5 bases, with 15 bases between them. CDR1 SEHNR and CDR2 FQNEAQ come from the germline V gene (reference sequence). The CDR3 has 14 amino acids.

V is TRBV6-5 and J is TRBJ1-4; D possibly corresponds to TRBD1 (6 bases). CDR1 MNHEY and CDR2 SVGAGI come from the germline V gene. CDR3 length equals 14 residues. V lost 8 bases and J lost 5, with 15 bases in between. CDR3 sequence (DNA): TGTGCCAGCGCCGAACAGGGTGGCAATGAAAAACTGTTTTTT. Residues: CASAEQGGNEKLFF.

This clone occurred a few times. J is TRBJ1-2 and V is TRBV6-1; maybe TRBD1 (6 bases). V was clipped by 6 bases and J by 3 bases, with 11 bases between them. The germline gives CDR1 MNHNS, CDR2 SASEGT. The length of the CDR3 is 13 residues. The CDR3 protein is CASRGQGYYGYTF. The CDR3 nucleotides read TGTGCCAGCAGGGGGCAGGGGTACTATGGCTACACCTTC.

CDR3 DNA sequence: TGTGCCAGCAGCTCGGCCCCCGAACAGGGACCCTATGGCTACACCTTC. The encoded protein is CASSSAPEQGPYGYTF. This rearrangement joins TRBV7-9 to TRBJ1-2; D perhaps matches TRBD1 (6 bases). This CDR3 is built from 16 residues. The V end was cut by 4 bases, the J end by 4 bases, with 19 bases between. The germline V gene has CDR1 SEHNR and CDR2 FQNEAQ (reference sequence). Based on the CDR3 plus reference TRBV7-9 and TRBJ1-2, the full variable domain is DTGVSQNPRHKITKRGQNVTFRCDPISEHNRLYWYRQTLGQGPEFLTYFQNEAQLEKSRLLSDRFSAERPKGSFSTLEIQRTEQGDSAMYLCASSSAPEQGPYGYTFGSGTRLTVV.

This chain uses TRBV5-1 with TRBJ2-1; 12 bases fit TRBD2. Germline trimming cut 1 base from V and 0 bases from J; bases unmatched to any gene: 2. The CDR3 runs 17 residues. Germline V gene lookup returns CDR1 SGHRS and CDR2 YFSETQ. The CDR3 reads CASSLMTSGSSYNEQFF. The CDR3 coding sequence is TGCGCCAGCAGCTTGATGACTAGCGGGAGCTCCTACAATGAGCAGTTCTTC.

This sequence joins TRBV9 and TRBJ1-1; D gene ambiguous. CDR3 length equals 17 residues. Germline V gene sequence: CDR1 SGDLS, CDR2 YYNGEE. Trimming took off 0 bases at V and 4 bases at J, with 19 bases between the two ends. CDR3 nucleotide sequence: TGTGCCAGCAGCGTAGGAGGTTGGAAGGGAGGCGGCACTGAAGCTTTCTTT. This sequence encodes CASSVGGWKGGGTEAFF.

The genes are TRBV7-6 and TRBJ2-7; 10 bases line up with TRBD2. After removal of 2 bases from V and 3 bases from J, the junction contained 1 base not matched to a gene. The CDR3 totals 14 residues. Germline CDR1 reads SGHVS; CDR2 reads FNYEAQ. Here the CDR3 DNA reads TGTGCCAGCAGCTTACGGACTAGCGGCTACGAGCAGTACTTC. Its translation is CASSLRTSGYEQYF.

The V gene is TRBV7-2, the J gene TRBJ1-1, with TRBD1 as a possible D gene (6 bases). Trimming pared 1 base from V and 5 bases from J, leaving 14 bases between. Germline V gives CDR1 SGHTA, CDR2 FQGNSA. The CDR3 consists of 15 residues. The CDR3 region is CASSLGARGSTEAFF. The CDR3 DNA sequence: TGTGCCAGCAGCTTAGGGGCCAGGGGCTCGACTGAAGCTTTCTTT.

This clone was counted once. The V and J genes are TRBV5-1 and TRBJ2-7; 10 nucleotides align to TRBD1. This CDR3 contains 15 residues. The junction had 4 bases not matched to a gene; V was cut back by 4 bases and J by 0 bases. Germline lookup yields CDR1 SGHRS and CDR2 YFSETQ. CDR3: CASSPGQGSSYEQYF. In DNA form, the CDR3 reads TGCGCCAGCAGCCCGGGACAGGGGAGCTCCTACGAGCAGTACTTC.

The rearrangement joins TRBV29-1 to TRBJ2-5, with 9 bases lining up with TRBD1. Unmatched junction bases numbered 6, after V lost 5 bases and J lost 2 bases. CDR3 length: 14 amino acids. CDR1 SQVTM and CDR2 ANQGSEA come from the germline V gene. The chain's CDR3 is CSVSRDRAQETQYF. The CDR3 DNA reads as TGCAGCGTTTCCCGGGACAGGGCACAAGAGACCCAGTACTTC.

The CDR3: CASLTGGRGTEAFF. CDR3 bases: TGTGCCAGCCTTACAGGGGGCCGTGGCACTGAAGCTTTCTTT. The V call is TRBV28, the J call TRBJ1-1, with 9 nucleotides matching TRBD1. The CDR3 sequence is 14 residues long. Trimming at V came to 8 bases and at J to 4 bases, leaving 8 bases not matched to a gene. Germline lookup yields CDR1 MDHEN and CDR2 SYDVKM.

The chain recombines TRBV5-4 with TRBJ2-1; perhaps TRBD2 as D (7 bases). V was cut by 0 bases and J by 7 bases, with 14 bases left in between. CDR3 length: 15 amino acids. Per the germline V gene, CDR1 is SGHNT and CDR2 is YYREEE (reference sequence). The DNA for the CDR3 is TGTGCCAGCAGCTTGGTGAGGGGGGGCGGAAATGAGCAGTTCTTC. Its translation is CASSLVRGGGNEQFF.

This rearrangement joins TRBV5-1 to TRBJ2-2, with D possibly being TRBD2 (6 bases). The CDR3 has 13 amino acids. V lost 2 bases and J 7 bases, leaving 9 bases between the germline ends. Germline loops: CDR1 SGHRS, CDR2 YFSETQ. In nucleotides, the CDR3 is TGCGCCAGCAGCTTACGAGCGGGCGGGGAGCTGTTTTTT. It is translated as CASSLRAGGELFF.

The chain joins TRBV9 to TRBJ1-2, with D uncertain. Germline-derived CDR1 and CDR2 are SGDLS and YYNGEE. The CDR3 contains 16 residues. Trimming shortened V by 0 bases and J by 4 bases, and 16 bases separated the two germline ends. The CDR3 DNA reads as TGTGCCAGCAGCGTAGAGCAAGGGAGCCCTGGCTATGGCTACACCTTC. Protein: CASSVEQGSPGYGYTF. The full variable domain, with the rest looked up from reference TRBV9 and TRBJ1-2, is DSGVTQTPKHLITATGQRVTLRCSPRSGDLSVYWYQQSLDQGLQFLIQYYNGEERAKGNILERFSAQQFPDLHSELNLSSLELGDSALYFCASSVEQGSPGYGYTFGSGTRLTVV.

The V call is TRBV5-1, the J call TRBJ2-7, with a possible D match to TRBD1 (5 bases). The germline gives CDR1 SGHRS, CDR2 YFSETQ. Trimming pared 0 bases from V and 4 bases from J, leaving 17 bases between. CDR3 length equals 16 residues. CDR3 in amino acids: CASSLGHPDIFYEQYF. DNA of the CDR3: TGCGCCAGCAGCTTGGGGCACCCGGACATCTTTTACGAGCAGTACTTC.

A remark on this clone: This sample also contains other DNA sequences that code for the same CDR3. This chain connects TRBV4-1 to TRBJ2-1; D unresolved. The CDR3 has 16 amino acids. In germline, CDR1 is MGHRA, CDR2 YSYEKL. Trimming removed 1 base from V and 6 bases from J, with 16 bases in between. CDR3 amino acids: CASSQGPRVAFNEQFF. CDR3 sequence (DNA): TGCGCCAGCAGCCAAGGCCCCCGGGTAGCCTTCAATGAGCAGTTCTTC.

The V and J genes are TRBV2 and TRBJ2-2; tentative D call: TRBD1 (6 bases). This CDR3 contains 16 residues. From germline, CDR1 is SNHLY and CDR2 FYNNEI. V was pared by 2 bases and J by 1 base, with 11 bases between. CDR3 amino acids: CASSEYETGNTGELFF. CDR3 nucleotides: TGTGCCAGCAGTGAATACGAGACAGGGAACACCGGGGAGCTGTTTTTT.

In DNA form, the CDR3 reads TGCGCCAGCAGTGAGTCGCGACTAGCGGGGTACAATGAGCAGTTCTTC. Translating it yields CASSESRLAGYNEQFF. The chain employs TRBV10-1 and TRBJ2-1, with 11 positions matching TRBD2. The germline CDR1 and CDR2 sequences are WNHNN and SYGVQD (reference sequence). V was clipped by 0 bases and J by 4 bases; unmatched bases: 2. This CDR3 has 16 amino acids.

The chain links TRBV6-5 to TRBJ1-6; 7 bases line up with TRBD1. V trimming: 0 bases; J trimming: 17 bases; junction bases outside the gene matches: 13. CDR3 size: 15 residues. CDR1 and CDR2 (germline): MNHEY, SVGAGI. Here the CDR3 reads CASSYSFRRRGFIHF. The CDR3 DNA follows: TGTGCCAGCAGTTACTCATTTAGGCGCAGGGGGTTTATCCACTTT.

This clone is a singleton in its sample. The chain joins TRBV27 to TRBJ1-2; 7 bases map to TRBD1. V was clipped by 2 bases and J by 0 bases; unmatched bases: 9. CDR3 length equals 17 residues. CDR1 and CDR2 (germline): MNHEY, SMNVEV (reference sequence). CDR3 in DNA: TGTGCCAGCAGTTTAACTCTCGGGACAGCCTCTAACTATGGCTACACCTTC. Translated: CASSLTLGTASNYGYTF.

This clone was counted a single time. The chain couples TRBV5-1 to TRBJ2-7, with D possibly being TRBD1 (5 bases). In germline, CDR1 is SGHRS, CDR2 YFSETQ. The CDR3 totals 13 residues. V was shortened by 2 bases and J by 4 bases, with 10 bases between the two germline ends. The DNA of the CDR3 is TGCGCCAGCAGCTTCGACAGAGGTTACGAGCAGTACTTC. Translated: CASSFDRGYEQYF.

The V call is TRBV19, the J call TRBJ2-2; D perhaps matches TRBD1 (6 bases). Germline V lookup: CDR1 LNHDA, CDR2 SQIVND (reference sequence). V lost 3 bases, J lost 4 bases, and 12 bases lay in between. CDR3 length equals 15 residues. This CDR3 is CASSIQTGFTGELFF. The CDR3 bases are TGTGCCAGTAGTATCCAAACAGGGTTCACCGGGGAGCTGTTTTTT.

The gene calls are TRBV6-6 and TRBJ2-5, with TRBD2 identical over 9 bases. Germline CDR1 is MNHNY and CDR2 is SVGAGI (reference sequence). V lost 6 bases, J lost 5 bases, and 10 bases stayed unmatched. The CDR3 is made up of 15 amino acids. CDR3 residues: CASRRSGGSRETQYF. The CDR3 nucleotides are TGTGCCAGCAGACGAAGCGGGGGGTCGAGGGAGACCCAGTACTTC.

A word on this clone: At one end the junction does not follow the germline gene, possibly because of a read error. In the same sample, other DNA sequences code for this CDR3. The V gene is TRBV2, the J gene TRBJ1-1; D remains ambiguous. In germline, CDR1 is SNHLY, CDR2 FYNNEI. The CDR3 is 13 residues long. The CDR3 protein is CAGGITRNTEAFF. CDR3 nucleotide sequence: TGTGCCGGCGGAATTACAAGAAACACCGAAGCTTTCTTT.

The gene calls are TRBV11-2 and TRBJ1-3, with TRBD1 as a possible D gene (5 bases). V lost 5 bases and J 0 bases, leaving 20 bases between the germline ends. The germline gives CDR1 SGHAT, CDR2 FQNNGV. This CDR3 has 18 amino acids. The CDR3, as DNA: TGTGCCAGCAGCCCCCAGGGCACGAGGAGCCGCTCTGGAAACACCATATATTTT. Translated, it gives CASSPQGTRSRSGNTIYF.

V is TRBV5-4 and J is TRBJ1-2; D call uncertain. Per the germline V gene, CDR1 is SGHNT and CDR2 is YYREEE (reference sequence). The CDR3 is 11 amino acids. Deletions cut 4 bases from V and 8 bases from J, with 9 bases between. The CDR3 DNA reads TGTGCCAGCAGCAAGCTATTCGGCTACACCTTC. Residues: CASSKLFGYTF.

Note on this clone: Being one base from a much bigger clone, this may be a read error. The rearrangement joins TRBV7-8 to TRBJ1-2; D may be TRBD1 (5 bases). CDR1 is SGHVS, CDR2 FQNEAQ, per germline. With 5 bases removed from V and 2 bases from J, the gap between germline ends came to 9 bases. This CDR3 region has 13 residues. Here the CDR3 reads CASSQQENYGYTF. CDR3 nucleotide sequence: TGTGCCAGCAGCCAACAGGAGAACTATGGCTACACCTTC.

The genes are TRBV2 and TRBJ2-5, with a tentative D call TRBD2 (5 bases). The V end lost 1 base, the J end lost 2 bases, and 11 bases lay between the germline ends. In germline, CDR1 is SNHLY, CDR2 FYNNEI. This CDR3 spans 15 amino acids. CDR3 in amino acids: CASSEGASSQETQYF. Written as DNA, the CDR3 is TGTGCCAGCAGTGAAGGGGCTAGCAGTCAAGAGACCCAGTACTTC.

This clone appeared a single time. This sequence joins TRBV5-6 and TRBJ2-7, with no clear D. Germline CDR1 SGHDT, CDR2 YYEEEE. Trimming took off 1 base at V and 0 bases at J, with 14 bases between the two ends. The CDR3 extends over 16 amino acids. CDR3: CASSLTVALSSYEQYF. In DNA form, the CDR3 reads TGTGCCAGCAGCTTGACAGTCGCGTTGAGCTCCTACGAGCAGTACTTC. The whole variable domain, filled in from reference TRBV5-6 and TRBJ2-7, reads DAGVTQSPTHLIKTRGQQVTLRCSPKSGHDTVSWYQQALGQGPQFIFQYYEEEERQRGNFPDRFSGHQFPNYSSELNVNALLLGDSALYLCASSLTVALSSYEQYFGPGTRLTVT.

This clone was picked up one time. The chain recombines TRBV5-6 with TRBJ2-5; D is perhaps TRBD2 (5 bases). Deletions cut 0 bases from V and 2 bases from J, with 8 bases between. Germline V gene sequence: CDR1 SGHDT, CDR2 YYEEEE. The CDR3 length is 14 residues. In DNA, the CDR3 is TGTGCCAGCAGCTTGGTAGCGACTCAAGAGACCCAGTACTTC. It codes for CASSLVATQETQYF.